This TCR beta chain was recorded in a study of CD8+ T cells in alopecia areata. Study-level results: When scalp samples are sequenced, resident alphabeta T cells of normal skin are also captured. It was lesional scalp, especially alopecia totalis/universalis, that showed higher clonality than normal scalp. TCR sharing across patients was less clear than in mice, possibly HLA-related.

Extracted from the samples, RNA was reverse transcribed into cDNA to serve as the sequencing template. Assay used: immunoSEQ multiplex PCR; TCRdb lists only in-frame clones, some missing. The data show about 110,000 clones, under 60% seen once. In the case of this clone: Its specificity is not known.

Germline V gives CDR1 SEHNR, CDR2 FQNEAQ (reference sequence). V lost 5 bases and J 0 bases, leaving 14 bases between the germline ends. The CDR3 covers 16 residues. Sequencing was done on a sample of NKG2D-low CD8+ T cells sorted from blood. The TCR originated in a human donor with alopecia areata. The chain joins TRBV7-9 to TRBJ2-4, with TRBD2 as a possible D gene (6 bases). CDR3 in amino acids: CASSTQSGQAKNIQYF. As DNA, the CDR3 is TGTGCCAGCAGCACACAAAGCGGGCAAGCCAAAAACATTCAGTACTTC. Complete variable domain (other parts from reference TRBV7-9 and TRBJ2-4): DTGVSQNPRHKITKRGQNVTFRCDPISEHNRLYWYRQTLGQGPEFLTYFQNEAQLEKSRLLSDRFSAERPKGSFSTLEIQRTEQGDSAMYLCASSTQSGQAKNIQYFGAGTRLSVL.